This T cell receptor beta chain was documented in a study of post-analysis software for immune sequencing data. The overall study: Relapsing-remitting, secondary progressive and progressive-relapsing forms made up the multiple sclerosis disease courses.

cDNA libraries of TCR beta carried unique molecular identifiers. T cells numbering roughly 0.85 to 11 million yielded some 500,000 cDNA molecules. TCRdb re-called the PCR reads with MiXCR, one entry per CDR3 protein. The table includes fewer than 700,000 distinct CDR3 sequences, around 40% detected once. About this clonotype: Antigen unknown.

V was cut by 5 bases and J by 0 bases, with 14 bases left in between. This CDR3 comprises 16 residues. Study-wide findings and caveats: Significantly decreased normalized Chao1 diversity was recorded for multiple sclerosis patients relative to controls. Those samples that were prepared in the same batch co-clustered strongly by F measure. Five or six TRBV segments, including TRBV5-6, TRBV5-1 and TRBV20-1, were more frequent in patients than controls.

The clonotype comes from a girl between 10 and 17 years old with multiple sclerosis. The gene calls are TRBV12-3 or TRBV12-4 and TRBJ2-1; D is perhaps TRBD1 or TRBD2 (5 bases each). Specimen: blood. CDR3 loop: CASSGRDPSSYNEQFF. Written as DNA, the CDR3 is TGTGCCAGCAGTGGCCGGGACCCTAGCTCCTACAATGAGCAGTTCTTC.